The next 15 T cell receptor beta chains were all read from a single sample in a study of cytomegalovirus exposure and HLA in healthy donors. The PCR was carried out with 60 Vbeta primers and 13 Jbeta primers. TCRdb's table, derived via immunoSEQ multiplex PCR, lists solely in-frame clones and lacks some. The table lists around 78,000 clones, around 82% of them singletons. The sequenced material came from PBMCs. These TCRs come from a male donor in good health and CMV-seronegative.

The V gene is TRBV6-1, the J gene TRBJ2-5; the match to TRBD2 covers 7 bases. Germline V gene lookup returns CDR1 MNHNS and CDR2 SASEGT. The junction had 11 bases not matched to a gene; V was cut back by 8 bases and J by 5 bases. The CDR3 sequence is 14 residues long. CDR3 amino acids: CASVAGSGVETQYF. In DNA, the CDR3 is TGTGCCAGCGTCGCGGGGAGCGGGGTGGAGACCCAGTACTTC.

The chain recombines TRBV6-5 with TRBJ2-1; 8 bases fit TRBD2. This CDR3 comprises 12 residues. Looked up from germline, CDR1 is MNHEY and CDR2 is SVGAGI. V shed 5 bases, J shed 12 bases, and the junction held 6 bases outside the gene matches. The CDR3 here is CASSTSGRGQFF. For the CDR3, the DNA is TGTGCCAGCAGTACTAGCGGAAGGGGGCAGTTCTTC.

CDR3 loop: CASSIGARGGAFF. The CDR3 DNA sequence: TGTGCCAGTAGTATAGGTGCCCGGGGTGGAGCTTTCTTT. The chain employs TRBV19 and TRBJ1-1, with D hard to call. The CDR3 extends over 13 amino acids. The V gene lost 1 base and the J gene lost 10 bases, with 13 bases spanning the gap. Germline-derived CDR1 and CDR2 are LNHDA and SQIVND (reference sequence).

The rearrangement uses TRBV28 and TRBJ2-3; 7 positions match TRBD2. The V segment lost 2 bases and the J segment 4 bases; nucleotides outside the gene matches: 6. The CDR3 totals 15 residues. Looked up from germline, CDR1 is MDHEN and CDR2 is SYDVKM. The CDR3 region is CASSLAGASADTQYF. The CDR3 nucleotides are TGTGCCAGCAGTTTAGCGGGAGCGTCGGCAGATACGCAGTATTTT.

CDR3 loop: CASSLEAGANYGYTF. Written as DNA, the CDR3 is TGCGCCAGCAGCTTGGAGGCAGGGGCTAACTATGGCTACACCTTC. The genes are TRBV5-1 and TRBJ1-2; the D gene is possibly TRBD1 (6 bases). Germline-derived CDR1 and CDR2 are SGHRS and YFSETQ. The CDR3 consists of 15 residues. Deletions cut 0 bases from V and 0 bases from J, with 9 bases between.

V gene TRBV2 combines with J gene TRBJ2-1; TRBD2 matches at 9 bases. The germline V gene has CDR1 SNHLY and CDR2 FYNNEI. This CDR3 contains 15 residues. V trimming: 2 bases; J trimming: 5 bases; junction bases outside the gene matches: 4. For the CDR3, the DNA is TGTGCCAGCAGTGAAAGGACTAGCGCTAACAATGAGCAGTTCTTC. It encodes CASSERTSANNEQFF.

The chain has TRBV4-1 and TRBJ1-1; D possibly corresponds to TRBD1 (6 bases). CDR1 is MGHRA and CDR2 is YSYEKL in the germline V gene. Between the trimmed V and J ends, which lost 0 bases and 5 bases, there was a span of 16 bases. The CDR3 consists of 16 residues. DNA for the CDR3: TGCGCCAGCAGCCAAGATCCGGCGGGGGGCTGGACTGAAGCTTTCTTT. Translating it yields CASSQDPAGGWTEAFF.

The rearrangement links TRBV2 to TRBJ1-2; 7 positions agree with TRBD1. CDR3 length equals 15 residues. Germline V CDR1 and CDR2: SNHLY, FYNNEI. V lost 3 bases to trimming and J lost 2 bases; unmatched junction nucleotides: 6. CDR3 bases: TGTGCCAGCAGTGAGATGACAGGGTCAAACTATGGCTACACCTTC. Translation gives CASSEMTGSNYGYTF. The complete variable domain, with remaining parts taken from reference TRBV2 and TRBJ1-2, reads EPEVTQTPSHQVTQMGQEVILRCVPISNHLYFYWYRQILGQKVEFLVSFYNNEISEKSEIFDDQFSVERPDGSNFTLKIRSTKLEDSAMYFCASSEMTGSNYGYTFGSGTRLTVV.

The CDR3 coding sequence is TGTGCCAGCAGCTTACAGACAGGCCCGGCTGAAGCTTTCTTT. It encodes CASSLQTGPAEAFF. The chain links TRBV7-2 to TRBJ1-1; perhaps TRBD1 as D (6 bases). CDR1 and CDR2 from the germline V gene are SGHTA and FQGNSA. Trimming left V 2 bases short and J 6 bases short, with 13 bases between. The CDR3 sequence is 14 residues long.

This chain connects TRBV14 to TRBJ2-3, with 7 bases lining up with TRBD1. The CDR3 covers 14 residues. With 4 bases clipped from V and 1 base from J, the junction kept 2 bases outside the gene matches. The germline gives CDR1 SGHDN, CDR2 FVKESK. The CDR3 reads CASSPGQGTDTQYF. CDR3 in DNA: TGTGCCAGCAGCCCTGGACAGGGCACAGATACGCAGTATTTT.

The rearrangement uses TRBV4-1 and TRBJ2-2, with 7 nucleotides matching TRBD1. Per germline, CDR1 MGHRA and CDR2 YSYEKL. With 0 bases clipped from V and 0 bases from J, the junction kept 4 bases outside the gene matches. The CDR3 sequence is 17 residues long. CDR3 amino acids: CASSQDRQGANTGELFF. CDR3 DNA sequence: TGCGCCAGCAGCCAAGACAGGCAGGGGGCGAACACCGGGGAGCTGTTTTTT.

This rearrangement joins TRBV15 to TRBJ1-4, with a weak D call TRBD1 (6 bases). Germline CDR1 and CDR2: LNHNV and YYDKDF (reference sequence). Trimming removed 5 bases from V and 5 bases from J, with 15 bases in between. This CDR3 contains 15 residues. The CDR3 nucleotides read TGTGCCACCAGCTTGGCAGGGGCCAACAATGAAAAACTGTTTTTT. This gives the protein CATSLAGANNEKLFF.

Comments on this clone: One end of the junction is discordant with germline, which a read error may explain. J is TRBJ1-2 and V is TRBV4-1, with TRBD1 as a possible D gene (6 bases). This CDR3 spans 15 amino acids. The germline CDR1 and CDR2 sequences are MGHRA and YSYEKL. This CDR3 reads CASSQVLGGPYGYPF. CDR3 coding DNA: TGCGCCAGCAGCCAAGTTCTCGGGGGGCCCTATGGCTACCCCTTC.

V is TRBV4-2 and J is TRBJ2-3; possible D gene TRBD2, 6 bases. Germline V gives CDR1 LGHNA, CDR2 YNFKEQ. Trimming left V 0 bases short and J 4 bases short, with 11 bases between. The CDR3 length is 15 residues. CDR3 in amino acids: CASSQDGGKADTQYF. CDR3 DNA: TGTGCCAGCAGCCAAGATGGGGGGAAGGCAGATACGCAGTATTTT.

The chain employs TRBV2 and TRBJ2-2; TRBD1 might be the D (6 bases). CDR1 is SNHLY and CDR2 is FYNNEI in the germline V gene. This CDR3 is built from 13 residues. Trimming removed 6 bases from V and 5 bases from J, with 10 bases in between. Here the CDR3 reads CASREQGTGELFF. Here the CDR3 DNA reads TGTGCCAGCAGGGAACAGGGAACCGGGGAGCTGTTTTTT.